The 24 T cell receptor beta chains given below trace back to one sample, sequenced in a study of STAT3 mutations in large granular lymphocyte leukemia. General observations from the study: At least one immunodominant TCR beta clonotype appeared in every T-cell large granular lymphocyte leukemia patient.

This table comes from immunoSEQ multiplex PCR, and its TCRdb copy is limited to in-frame clones, with some not included. The table lists over a thousand clones, roughly 69% of them singletons, with approximately 42% in the top ten. Their cognate antigens are unknown. Sequencing was done on a sample of peripheral blood mononuclear cells. Receptors were obtained from a woman aged 70 to 79 with T-cell large granular lymphocyte leukemia. Some clones in this sample may be carry-over from other donors' samples.

The V and J genes are TRBV25-1 and TRBJ2-6, with D possibly being TRBD2 (5 bases). The V end lost 7 bases, the J end lost 1 base, and 8 bases lay between the germline ends. The CDR3 contains 14 residues. Germline V gene data show CDR1 as MGHDK and CDR2 as SYGVNS. CDR3 DNA: TGTGCCAGCACTCCGGGGTCTGGGGCCAACGTCCTGACTTTC. Its protein is CASTPGSGANVLTF.

By frequency in the sample, this clone is hyperexpanded. Other nucleotide sequences from this sample produce the same CDR3. This chain uses TRBV6-5 with TRBJ2-5; D is tentatively TRBD1 or TRBD2 (5 bases each). V lost 1 base, J lost 1 base, and 7 bases lay in between. The CDR3 contains 14 residues. The germline V gene encodes CDR1 MNHEY and CDR2 SVGAGI. The CDR3 loop reads CASSYFGGQETQYF. DNA for the CDR3: TGTGCCAGCAGTTACTTTGGGGGCCAAGAGACCCAGTACTTC.

This chain uses TRBV5-5 with TRBJ2-6; maybe TRBD1 (6 bases). CDR3 length equals 18 residues. Trimming cost V 0 bases and J 0 bases, with 13 bases left between them. Germline assignment: CDR1 SGHKS and CDR2 YYEKEE (reference sequence). The CDR3 coding sequence is TGTGCCAGCAGCTTGGACTTACAGGGCCTCTCTGGGGCCAACGTCCTGACTTTC. The encoded protein is CASSLDLQGLSGANVLTF. Combining the CDR3 with reference TRBV5-5 and TRBJ2-6 gives the whole variable domain DAGVTQSPTHLIKTRGQQVTLRCSPISGHKSVSWYQQVLGQGPQFIFQYYEKEERGRGNFPDRFSARQFPNYSSELNVNALLLGDSALYLCASSLDLQGLSGANVLTFGAGSRLTVL.

The rearrangement uses TRBV7-9 and TRBJ2-7, with TRBD1 matching over 11 bases. The CDR3 totals 14 residues. The junction had 6 bases not matched to a gene; V was cut back by 6 bases and J by 5 bases. Germline loops: CDR1 SEHNR, CDR2 FQNEAQ (reference sequence). The CDR3 DNA reads as TGTGCCAGCAGGAGAGGACAGGGGGCCAACGAGCAGTACTTC. Protein sequence: CASRRGQGANEQYF.

V and J are TRBV5-1 and TRBJ2-3; 7 bases are shared with TRBD1. The CDR3 contains 15 residues. Trimming at V came to 7 bases and at J to 6 bases, leaving 14 bases not matched to a gene. The germline V gene has CDR1 SGHRS and CDR2 YFSETQ. The CDR3 DNA reads TGCGCCAGCTCGCCACGACAGGGTAATGGTGATACGCAGTATTTT. Protein product: CASSPRQGNGDTQYF.

This clone was counted between two and nine times. The chain is built from TRBV7-8 and TRBJ1-1; D might be TRBD1 (5 bases). V lost 1 base, J lost 1 base, and 7 bases lay in between. The CDR3 sequence is 14 residues long. Germline CDR1 and CDR2: SGHVS and FQNEAQ. The CDR3 DNA sequence: TGTGCCAGCAGCTTAGGGAGGGGGAACACTGAAGCTTTCTTT. This sequence encodes CASSLGRGNTEAFF.

The chain joins TRBV19 to TRBJ2-6; D is unclear. V shed 1 base and J shed 2 bases, with 3 bases lying between them. CDR1 is LNHDA, CDR2 SQIVND, per germline (reference sequence). The CDR3 loop spans 14 amino acids. In DNA form, the CDR3 reads TGTGCCAGTAGTATAGGTCCTGGGGCCAACGTCCTGACTTTC. Its translation: CASSIGPGANVLTF.

This clone appeared a few times. A junction boundary mismatches the germline segment, possibly from a read error. The chain links TRBV30 to TRBJ1-4; 7 bases map to TRBD1. This CDR3 is built from 17 residues. Germline-derived CDR1 and CDR2 are GTSNPN and SVGIG (reference sequence). The DNA for the CDR3 is TGTGCCTGGAGGTCGGGAGGGGGCGCGGGTCCTAACGAAAAACTGTTTTTT. Its translation: CAWRSGGGAGPNEKLFF.

This clone was observed a handful of times. The V and J genes are TRBV19 and TRBJ1-1; D gene uncertain. Germline V lookup: CDR1 LNHDA, CDR2 SQIVND (reference sequence). Trimming pared 0 bases from V and 8 bases from J, leaving 10 bases between. The CDR3 contains 13 residues. The CDR3, as DNA: TGTGCCAGTAGTATAGAGGGCCACGGAGAAGCTTTCTTT. Translated: CASSIEGHGEAFF.

The CDR3 reads CASSPGHDYEQYF. The CDR3, as DNA: TGTGCCAGCTCACCGGGACATGACTACGAGCAGTACTTC. The chain employs TRBV18 and TRBJ2-7, with D possibly being TRBD1 (6 bases). Per the germline V gene, CDR1 is KGHSH and CDR2 is LQKENI. The V gene lost 3 bases and the J gene lost 3 bases, with 9 bases spanning the gap. CDR3 length: 13 residues. Drawing the rest from reference TRBV18 and TRBJ2-7, the complete variable domain is NAGVMQNPRHLVRRRGQEARLRCSPMKGHSHVYWYRQLPEEGLKFMVYLQKENIIDESGMPKERFSAEFPKEGPSILRIQQVVRGDSAAYFCASSPGHDYEQYFGPGTRLTVT.

This chain uses TRBV6-5 with TRBJ1-2; 7 nucleotides line up with TRBD1. Germline V gives CDR1 MNHEY, CDR2 SVGAGI. V lost 5 bases, J lost 0 bases, and 3 bases stayed unmatched. The CDR3 runs 14 residues. CDR3 sequence: CASSPGTANYGYTF. The CDR3 nucleotides are TGTGCCAGCAGTCCCGGGACAGCTAACTATGGCTACACCTTC.

This clone has only a few counts. The chain is built from TRBV5-1 and TRBJ2-3; 10 bases match TRBD1. The CDR3 is made up of 14 amino acids. Germline V lookup: CDR1 SGHRS, CDR2 YFSETQ. The junction had 1 base not matched to a gene; V was cut back by 2 bases and J by 4 bases. CDR3 in DNA: TGCGCCAGCAGCTTCGGACAGGGGGCAGATACGCAGTATTTT. It specifies CASSFGQGADTQYF.

The chain combines TRBV18 with TRBJ1-1, with D perhaps TRBD1 (5 bases). CDR3 length equals 16 residues. V was clipped by 3 bases and J by 0 bases, with 14 bases between them. The V gene's germline CDR1 is KGHSH and CDR2 LQKENI. CDR3 sequence (DNA): TGTGCCAGCTCACCGACTGCGGACATAATGAACACTGAAGCTTTCTTT. Its protein is CASSPTADIMNTEAFF. The whole variable domain, filled in from reference TRBV18 and TRBJ1-1, reads NAGVMQNPRHLVRRRGQEARLRCSPMKGHSHVYWYRQLPEEGLKFMVYLQKENIIDESGMPKERFSAEFPKEGPSILRIQQVVRGDSAAYFCASSPTADIMNTEAFFGQGTRLTVV.

By share, this clone counts as large. V gene TRBV5-4 combines with J gene TRBJ1-2; D is undetermined. The CDR3 spans 16 residues. The V and J ends lost 2 bases and 3 bases respectively, with 17 bases between them. Germline CDR1 reads SGHNT; CDR2 reads YYREEE (reference sequence). CDR3 coding DNA: TGTGCCAGCAGCTTTCGCCGGAGCCTAAGTTACTATGGCTACACCTTC. Amino acid sequence: CASSFRRSLSYYGYTF. Complete variable domain (other parts from reference TRBV5-4 and TRBJ1-2): ETGVTQSPTHLIKTRGQQVTLRCSSQSGHNTVSWYQQALGQGPQFIFQYYREEENGRGNFPPRFSGLQFPNYSSELNVNALELDDSALYLCASSFRRSLSYYGYTFGSGTRLTVV.

This chain links TRBV27 with TRBJ2-5; TRBD2 matches 7 bases. The CDR3 is made up of 14 amino acids. J was trimmed by 3 bases and V by 6 bases; bases with no gene match: 7. CDR1 is MNHEY, CDR2 SMNVEV, per germline (reference sequence). The CDR3 sequence: CASSSLASKETQYF. The CDR3 DNA reads as TGTGCCAGCAGCTCACTAGCGTCCAAAGAGACCCAGTACTTC.

Judged by abundance, this clone is large. The CDR3 here is CASSQGYPYEQYF. The CDR3 bases are TGTGCCAGCAGTCAGGGTTACCCCTACGAGCAGTACTTC. V and J are TRBV7-2 and TRBJ2-7, with D tentatively TRBD1 (5 bases). Germline values: CDR1 SGHTA, CDR2 FQGNSA. This CDR3 comprises 13 residues. Trimming took 6 bases from V and 2 from J, leaving 11 bases between them.

V gene TRBV2 combines with J gene TRBJ1-4; 10 bases match TRBD1. Germline CDR1 SNHLY, CDR2 FYNNEI. CDR3 length equals 14 residues. V lost 10 bases to trimming and J lost 4 bases; unmatched junction nucleotides: 6. DNA for the CDR3: TGTGCCACCACGACAGGGGGCAATAATGAAAAACTGTTTTTT. Translating gives CATTTGGNNEKLFF. Full variable domain (remainder filled in from reference TRBV2 and TRBJ1-4): EPEVTQTPSHQVTQMGQEVILRCVPISNHLYFYWYRQILGQKVEFLVSFYNNEISEKSEIFDDQFSVERPDGSNFTLKIRSTKLEDSAMYFCATTTGGNNEKLFFGSGTQLSVL.

V and J are TRBV5-1 and TRBJ2-7; TRBD2 matches 8 bases. The CDR3 contains 15 residues. The trim removed 1 base at V and 4 bases at J, leaving 7 bases unmatched. The germline gives CDR1 SGHRS, CDR2 YFSETQ. CDR3 amino acids: CASSLTAGGGYEQYF. The CDR3 coding sequence is TGCGCCAGCAGCTTGACGGCGGGAGGTGGGTACGAGCAGTACTTC.

The chain combines TRBV7-8 with TRBJ2-7; 8 bases are a match to TRBD2. V lost 3 bases, J lost 0 bases, and 4 bases stayed unmatched. Germline V lookup: CDR1 SGHVS, CDR2 FQNEAQ. This CDR3 has 15 residues. This chain's CDR3 is CASSFAGTSSYEQYF. DNA for the CDR3: TGTGCCAGCAGCTTCGCCGGGACTAGCTCCTACGAGCAGTACTTC. Full variable domain (remainder filled in from reference TRBV7-8 and TRBJ2-7): GAGVSQSPRYKVAKRGQDVALRCDPISGHVSLFWYQQALGQGPEFLTYFQNEAQLDKSGLPSDRFFAERPEGSVSTLKIQRTQQEDSAVYLCASSFAGTSSYEQYFGPGTRLTVT.

This chain uses TRBV30 with TRBJ1-2; D is ambiguous. The V end lost 3 bases, the J end lost 10 bases, and 15 bases lay between the germline ends. This CDR3 contains 12 residues. In germline, CDR1 is GTSNPN, CDR2 SVGIG (reference sequence). This chain's CDR3 is CAWSLATGLYTF. Here the CDR3 DNA reads TGTGCCTGGAGCCTAGCCACGGGCCTCTACACCTTC.

The J gene is TRBJ2-3, the V gene TRBV5-1; the D gene is possibly TRBD1 (5 bases). Trimming shortened V by 0 bases and J by 3 bases, and 8 bases separated the two germline ends. The CDR3 contains 14 residues. Germline-derived CDR1 and CDR2 are SGHRS and YFSETQ. The DNA of the CDR3 is TGCGCCAGCAGCTTGGAAAAGGGGACAGATACGCAGTATTTT. Translating it yields CASSLEKGTDTQYF.

This rearrangement joins TRBV7-8 to TRBJ1-1; possible D gene TRBD1, 5 bases. V was pared by 2 bases and J by 0 bases, with 10 bases between. The CDR3 consists of 15 residues. Looked up from germline, CDR1 is SGHVS and CDR2 is FQNEAQ. CDR3 protein: CASSLTGTVNTEAFF. The CDR3 DNA sequence: TGTGCCAGCAGCTTAACGGGGACGGTGAACACTGAAGCTTTCTTT.

This clone was detected a few times. V is TRBV7-9 and J is TRBJ2-7, with 14 bases identical to TRBD2. CDR1 SEHNR and CDR2 FQNEAQ come from the germline V gene (reference sequence). This CDR3 contains 16 residues. V gave up 1 base and J gave up 7 bases; unmatched junction bases: 6. CDR3 DNA: TGTGCCAGCAGCTTAGGAGGGACTAGCGGGAGTGAGGAGCAGTACTTC. Its translation is CASSLGGTSGSEEQYF.

This chain connects TRBV5-1 to TRBJ1-1, with D unresolved. V was clipped by 0 bases and J by 4 bases, with 7 bases between them. The CDR3 sequence is 13 residues long. Germline V gene sequence: CDR1 SGHRS, CDR2 YFSETQ. CDR3 DNA: TGCGCCAGCAGCTTGGTTTCGACCACTGAAGCTTTCTTT. Translation: CASSLVSTTEAFF.